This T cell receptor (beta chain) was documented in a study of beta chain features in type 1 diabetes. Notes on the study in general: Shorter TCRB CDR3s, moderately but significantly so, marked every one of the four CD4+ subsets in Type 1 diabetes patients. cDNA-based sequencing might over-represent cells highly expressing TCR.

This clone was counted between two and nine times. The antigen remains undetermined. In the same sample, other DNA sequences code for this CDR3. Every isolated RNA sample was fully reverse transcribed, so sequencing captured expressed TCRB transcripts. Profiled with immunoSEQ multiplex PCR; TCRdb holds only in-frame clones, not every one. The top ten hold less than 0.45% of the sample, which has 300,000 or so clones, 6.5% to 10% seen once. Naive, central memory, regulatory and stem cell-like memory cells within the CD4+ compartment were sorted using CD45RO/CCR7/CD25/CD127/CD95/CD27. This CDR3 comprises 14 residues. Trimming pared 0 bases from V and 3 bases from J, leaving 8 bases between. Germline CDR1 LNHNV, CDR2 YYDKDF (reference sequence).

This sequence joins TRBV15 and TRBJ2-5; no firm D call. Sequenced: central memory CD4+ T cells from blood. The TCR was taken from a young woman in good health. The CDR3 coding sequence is TGTGCCACCAGCAGAGATAGGGCAGAAGAGACCCAGTACTTC. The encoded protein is CATSRDRAEETQYF.